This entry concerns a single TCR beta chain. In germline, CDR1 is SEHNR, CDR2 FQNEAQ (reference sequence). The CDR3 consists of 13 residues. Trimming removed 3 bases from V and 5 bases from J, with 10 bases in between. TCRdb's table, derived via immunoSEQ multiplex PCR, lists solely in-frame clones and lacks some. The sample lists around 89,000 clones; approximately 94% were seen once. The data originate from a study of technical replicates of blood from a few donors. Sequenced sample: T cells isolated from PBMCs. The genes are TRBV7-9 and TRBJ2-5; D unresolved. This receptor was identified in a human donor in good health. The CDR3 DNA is TGTGCCAGCAGCTTTCAAGAGAGGGAGACCCAGTACTTC. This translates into CASSFQERETQYF.